These 24 T cell receptor beta chains came from one sample sequenced in a study of CD8+ T cells in alopecia areata. cDNA prepared by RNA extraction and subsequent reverse transcription served as the template for sequencing. The protocol was immunoSEQ multiplex PCR, while the TCRdb copy is restricted to in-frame clones and leaves out a portion. The table shows almost 250,000 clones, with 65% to 70% occurring only once. The sample in question was CD4+ T cells sorted from blood, obtained at week 0. All receptors come from a human donor with alopecia areata.

This clone was observed a handful of times. CDR3 coding DNA: TGTGCCAGCAGCCAAGTTAGCTGGAACAATGAGCAGTTCTTC. Translation: CASSQVSWNNEQFF. This chain connects TRBV14 to TRBJ2-1; D not resolved. The CDR3 has 14 amino acids. Germline CDR1 SGHDN, CDR2 FVKESK. The V gene lost 1 base and the J gene lost 5 bases, with 9 bases spanning the gap.

J is TRBJ1-6 and V is TRBV5-1; 8 nucleotides line up with TRBD1. There are 15 residues in the CDR3. CDR1 is SGHRS, CDR2 YFSETQ, per germline. Trimming at V came to 4 bases and at J to 7 bases, leaving 7 bases not matched to a gene. CDR3: CASSARQGSNSPLHF. As DNA, the CDR3 is TGCGCCAGCAGCGCTCGACAGGGGTCGAATTCACCCCTCCACTTT.

A few counts support this clone. V and J are TRBV6-5 and TRBJ2-1; D uncertain. The CDR3 is 11 amino acids. Trimming left V 6 bases short and J 9 bases short, with 9 bases between. Germline values: CDR1 MNHEY, CDR2 SVGAGI. The CDR3 DNA follows: TGTGCCAGCAGCTCCATTGGTGAGCAGTTCTTC. As protein: CASSSIGEQFF.

This clone was seen a handful of times. This chain connects TRBV27 to TRBJ1-6; 10 nucleotides match TRBD1. The CDR3 consists of 14 residues. Germline CDR1 and CDR2: MNHEY and SMNVEV (reference sequence). Trimming removed 3 bases from V and 10 bases from J; junction bases left unmatched: 3. The CDR3 region is CASSFKGQGSPLHF. In DNA form, the CDR3 reads TGTGCCAGCAGTTTTAAGGGACAGGGGTCACCCCTCCACTTT.

Only one count was recorded for this clone. The chain has TRBV18 and TRBJ1-1; tentative D call: TRBD1 (6 bases). CDR1 and CDR2 from the germline V gene are KGHSH and LQKENI. The CDR3 totals 13 residues. With 2 bases removed from V and 6 bases from J, the gap between germline ends came to 10 bases. The DNA for the CDR3 is TGTGCCAGCTCACCAACGGGGGCAGCTGAAGCTTTCTTT. Residues: CASSPTGAAEAFF.

This sequence joins TRBV7-9 and TRBJ2-5; 10 bases line up with TRBD1. Germline CDR1 and CDR2: SEHNR and FQNEAQ (reference sequence). Trimming removed 4 bases from V and 4 bases from J; junction bases left unmatched: 0. CDR3 length: 13 amino acids. In DNA, the CDR3 is TGTGCCAGCAGCTGGACAGGGGGAGAGACCCAGTACTTC. Translation: CASSWTGGETQYF.

This clone appeared a single time. V usage is TRBV5-1 and J usage is TRBJ2-1; 11 bases are shared with TRBD2. The CDR3 covers 15 residues. Per the germline V gene, CDR1 is SGHRS and CDR2 is YFSETQ. The trim removed 0 bases at V and 5 bases at J, leaving 1 base unmatched. The CDR3 protein is CASSLGLAGNNEQFF. The CDR3 DNA reads TGCGCCAGCAGCTTGGGACTAGCGGGGAACAATGAGCAGTTCTTC.

The J gene is TRBJ2-3, the V gene TRBV7-9; either TRBD1 or TRBD2 may fit D (5 bases each). In germline, CDR1 is SEHNR, CDR2 FQNEAQ (reference sequence). The CDR3 runs 16 residues. Trimming left V 3 bases short and J 0 bases short, with 13 bases between. CDR3 loop: CASSFRGTKSTDTQYF. Written as DNA, the CDR3 is TGTGCCAGCAGCTTCCGTGGGACGAAAAGCACAGATACGCAGTATTTT. The variable domain in full, completed from reference TRBV7-9 and TRBJ2-3, reads DTGVSQNPRHKITKRGQNVTFRCDPISEHNRLYWYRQTLGQGPEFLTYFQNEAQLEKSRLLSDRFSAERPKGSFSTLEIQRTEQGDSAMYLCASSFRGTKSTDTQYFGPGTRLTVL.

Concerning this clone: This sample includes further DNA sequences coding for the same CDR3. V gene TRBV30 combines with J gene TRBJ1-1; 8 bases align to TRBD1. This CDR3 region has 13 residues. Germline trimming cut 7 bases from V and 1 base from J; bases unmatched to any gene: 5. CDR1 GTSNPN and CDR2 SVGIG come from the germline V gene (reference sequence). CDR3 amino acids: CASLGQANTEAFF. As DNA, the CDR3 is TGTGCCTCCCTGGGACAGGCGAACACTGAAGCTTTCTTT.

Comments on this clone: This sample includes further DNA sequences coding for the same CDR3. This chain joins TRBV29-1 and TRBJ2-7, with TRBD1 matching over 7 bases. V trimming: 5 bases; J trimming: 2 bases; junction bases outside the gene matches: 3. The CDR3 contains 12 residues. The germline gives CDR1 SQVTM, CDR2 ANQGSEA. In DNA form, the CDR3 reads TGCAGCGTTCGGACAGGAGCCTACGAGCAGTACTTC. Translating gives CSVRTGAYEQYF.

The V and J genes are TRBV9 and TRBJ2-1, with 7 bases matching TRBD2. The V segment lost 4 bases and the J segment 6 bases; nucleotides outside the gene matches: 1. The CDR3 totals 12 residues. Germline CDR1 is SGDLS and CDR2 is YYNGEE. The CDR3 DNA reads TGTGCCAGCAGCTGGGGGGGCAATGAGCAGTTCTTC. It encodes CASSWGGNEQFF.

V and J are TRBV15 and TRBJ2-1; 10 nucleotides align to TRBD1. Germline V gene sequence: CDR1 LNHNV, CDR2 YYDKDF (reference sequence). CDR3 length equals 16 residues. With V trimmed by 5 bases and J by 4 bases, 8 bases remained unmatched. The CDR3 loop reads CATSGMPGQGYNEQFF. DNA for the CDR3: TGTGCCACCAGCGGGATGCCGGGACAGGGGTACAATGAGCAGTTCTTC.

This clone was detected once. The chain couples TRBV30 to TRBJ1-5; D gene uncertain. Germline values: CDR1 GTSNPN, CDR2 SVGIG (reference sequence). The CDR3 totals 13 residues. V lost 3 bases, J lost 0 bases, and 6 bases lay in between. CDR3 bases: TGTGCCTGGAGCCAGGCTAGCAATCAGCCCCAGCATTTT. This sequence encodes CAWSQASNQPQHF.

This clone came up once. The genes are TRBV5-4 and TRBJ1-6; no firm D call. Germline CDR1 and CDR2: SGHNT and YYREEE (reference sequence). This CDR3 has 13 residues. Trimming took 3 bases from V and 7 from J, leaving 8 bases between them. The CDR3 sequence: CASSWKGNSPLHF. The CDR3 DNA is TGTGCCAGCAGCTGGAAGGGCAATTCACCCCTCCACTTT. Using reference TRBV5-4 and TRBJ1-6 for the parts outside the CDR3, the full variable domain is ETGVTQSPTHLIKTRGQQVTLRCSSQSGHNTVSWYQQALGQGPQFIFQYYREEENGRGNFPPRFSGLQFPNYSSELNVNALELDDSALYLCASSWKGNSPLHFGNGTRLTVT.

This chain uses TRBV27 with TRBJ1-1; D not certain. CDR3 length equals 13 residues. V dropped 3 bases and J dropped 7 bases, with 12 bases sitting between them. Germline V gene lookup returns CDR1 MNHEY and CDR2 SMNVEV (reference sequence). CDR3 nucleotides: TGTGCCAGCAGTTTTCAGCCGTTGAGTGAAGCTTTCTTT. Amino acid sequence: CASSFQPLSEAFF.

This chain connects TRBV5-1 to TRBJ1-2; D may be TRBD1 (5 bases). The CDR3 has 15 residues. Germline CDR1 is SGHRS and CDR2 is YFSETQ. Trimming removed 4 bases from V and 3 bases from J, with 16 bases in between. In DNA, the CDR3 is TGCGCCAGCAGCCCTCGGCCGGGGACGGACTATGGCTACACCTTC. It is translated as CASSPRPGTDYGYTF.

Only a few counts were recorded for this clone. The chain joins TRBV29-1 to TRBJ1-1; TRBD1 might be the D (5 bases). CDR1 SQVTM and CDR2 ANQGSEA come from the germline V gene. The CDR3 sequence is 10 residues long. Trimming removed 5 bases at V and 10 bases at J, with 11 bases between. CDR3: CSVIAGGAFF. CDR3 coding DNA: TGCAGCGTTATCGCCGGGGGAGCTTTCTTT.

This clone has just a few counts. The chain carries TRBV30 and TRBJ1-5; D possibly corresponds to TRBD1 (5 bases). Germline-derived CDR1 and CDR2 are GTSNPN and SVGIG (reference sequence). The CDR3 loop spans 16 amino acids. Trimming left V 3 bases short and J 4 bases short, with 19 bases between. The CDR3 DNA reads TGTGCCTGGAGCTCCTCTTGGGGGGAGACTAATCAGCCCCAGCATTTT. It codes for CAWSSSWGETNQPQHF.

The rearrangement uses TRBV4-2 and TRBJ2-1, with TRBD2 matching 14 bases. The V gene's germline CDR1 is LGHNA and CDR2 YNFKEQ. The CDR3 sequence is 15 residues long. V lost 4 bases and J lost 7; bases outside the gene matches: 3. CDR3 DNA sequence: TGTGCCAGCAGCCCGACTAGCGGGGGGGTGAATGAGCAGTTCTTC. Its protein product is CASSPTSGGVNEQFF.

This rearrangement joins TRBV7-2 to TRBJ2-1; D might be TRBD1 (5 bases). This CDR3 comprises 13 residues. V lost 2 bases and J 12 bases, leaving 14 bases between the germline ends. The germline V gene has CDR1 SGHTA and CDR2 FQGNSA. CDR3 nucleotides: TGTGCCAGCAGCTTACGGCTAGGGGTGGGGCAGTTCTTC. Protein sequence: CASSLRLGVGQFF.

In this sample, this clone turned up a few times. This chain connects TRBV30 to TRBJ1-6; weak D call: TRBD1 (5 bases). CDR3 length: 15 residues. The V and J ends lost 3 bases and 5 bases respectively, with 14 bases between them. The germline V gene encodes CDR1 GTSNPN and CDR2 SVGIG (reference sequence). As DNA, the CDR3 is TGTGCCTGGAGCCGACCCGACAGCAATAATTCACCCCTCCACTTT. Translated: CAWSRPDSNNSPLHF.

The rearrangement uses TRBV29-1 and TRBJ1-1; no definite D call. The CDR3 contains 13 residues. V was shortened by 0 bases and J by 1 base, with 6 bases between the two germline ends. CDR1 and CDR2 (germline): SQVTM, ANQGSEA. The CDR3 loop is CSVEELQNTEAFF. In DNA form, the CDR3 reads TGCAGCGTTGAAGAGTTGCAGAACACTGAAGCTTTCTTT.

The DNA of the CDR3 is TGTGCCGGCGGGACTACCAACACAGATACGCAGTATTTT. Protein sequence: CAGGTTNTDTQYF. The rearrangement joins TRBV7-9 to TRBJ2-3; 7 bases map to TRBD2. The germline gives CDR1 SEHNR, CDR2 FQNEAQ (reference sequence). The CDR3 is 13 amino acids. J lost 2 bases, V lost 11 bases, and 7 bases had no gene match.

This chain links TRBV6-6 with TRBJ2-7, with unresolved D. Germline V gives CDR1 MNHNY, CDR2 SVGAGI (reference sequence). The germline V and J ends were trimmed by 6 bases and 0 bases, with 15 bases remaining between them. The CDR3 consists of 15 residues. The CDR3 loop reads CASRPSRGSSYEQYF. CDR3 DNA sequence: TGTGCCAGCAGACCCTCCAGAGGCAGCTCCTACGAGCAGTACTTC.